This entry is about one T cell receptor beta chain. Antigen: not known. This sample is drawn from a study of early stage breast cancer tumors. Study background: Of around 16 invasive breast tumors, about a dozen were hormone receptor-positive, HER2-negative. Around 10-fold was the mean read coverage per sample.

The CDR3 extends over 15 amino acids. Trimming cost V 1 base and J 0 bases, with 7 bases left between them. Germline values: CDR1 SGHAT, CDR2 FQNNGV. Using immunoSEQ multiplex PCR, the repertoire was profiled, and TCRdb retains in-frame clones only, with some absent. This table has fewer than 50,000 clones, roughly 69% appearing once. Findings and limits, study-wide: Most shared enriched TCRB sequences were commonly generated ones. Compared with adjacent normal breast tissue, tumors showed roughly 2.4-fold greater T cell density and higher clonality.

The receptor was isolated from a person aged 45 to 60 with breast cancer. The chain joins TRBV11-2 to TRBJ2-1; D remains unclear. The sequenced sample consisted of blood. The CDR3 DNA is TGTGCCAGCAGCTTAGGCGGAAGCTCCTACAATGAGCAGTTCTTC. Amino acid sequence: CASSLGGSSYNEQFF. Combining the CDR3 with reference TRBV11-2 and TRBJ2-1 gives the whole variable domain EAGVAQSPRYKIIEKRQSVAFWCNPISGHATLYWYQQILGQGPKLLIQFQNNGVVDDSQLPKDRFSAERLKGVDSTLKIQPAKLEDSAVYLCASSLGGSSYNEQFFGPGTRLTVL.